These T cell receptor beta chains were read from a single sample in a study of blood T cell repertoires in COVID-19. Repertoires were generated with immunoSEQ multiplex PCR, while TCRdb's copy carries only in-frame clones and drops some. The table includes more than 200,000 clones, about 83% detected once. Sequencing input: peripheral blood. These receptors were collected from a woman in her forties with active or convalescent COVID-19. The CDR3 runs from the conserved cysteine through the conserved F or W. The order of the fields is clone size, D gene, V gene, J gene, CDR3 DNA, CDR3 protein. A D gene is named only where the DNA matches it firmly. Rows give clone size only sometimes, using once, few, many, or a class for an expanded clone.

NA,TRBD2,TRBV9,TRBJ2-3,TGTGCCAGCAGCGTAGGGACTAGCGGGGCCATAGATACGCAGTATTTT,CASSVGTSGAIDTQYF
few,TRBD2,TRBV28,TRBJ2-3,TGTGCCAGCAGGGACACTAGCGGGGGTAGCACAGATACGCAGTATTTT,CASRDTSGGSTDTQYF
NA,NA,TRBV28,TRBJ1-4,TGTGCCAGCAATGATTCAGGGGCGAGATTGGAAAAACTGTTTTTT,CASNDSGARLEKLFF
NA,NA,TRBV4-2,TRBJ1-1,TGTGCCAGCAGCCAAGAAGACAGCCCTGAAGCTTTCTTT,CASSQEDSPEAFF
NA,NA,TRBV6-1,TRBJ1-1,TGTGCCAGCAGTGAATGGGAGATGGGTATCGGCACTGAAGCTTTCTTT,CASSEWEMGIGTEAFF
NA,TRBD1,TRBV29-1,TRBJ1-2,TGCAGCGCGAAGGGGACAGCCTCTGGCTATGGCTACACCTTC,CSAKGTASGYGYTF
NA,NA,TRBV11-1,TRBJ1-1,TGTGCCAGCCTTTCAGCGGGGGTTACTGAAGCTTTCTTT,CASLSAGVTEAFF
NA,NA,TRBV30,TRBJ1-5,TGTGCCTGGAGTGTGATGAGGGAGAATCAGCCCCAGCATTTT,CAWSVMRENQPQHF
once,TRBD1,TRBV9,TRBJ1-2,TGTGCCAGCAGCCCCTATCCGGGACAGGGGTTTGGCTACACCTTC,CASSPYPGQGFGYTF
NA,NA,TRBV21-1,TRBJ1-5,TGTGCCGTCCGGGACAGACTCAAGGGCAGCAATCAGCCCCAGCATTTT,CAVRDRLKGSNQPQHF
NA,TRBD1,TRBV5-4,TRBJ1-2,TGTGCCAGCAGCACGGACAGGGTCTATGGCTACACCTTC,CASSTDRVYGYTF
NA,TRBD1,TRBV5-6,TRBJ1-1,TGTGCCAGCAGCTTGGCGGTGGGGACAGGGAGAGGCACTGAAGCTTTCTTT,CASSLAVGTGRGTEAFF
NA,TRBD2,TRBV30,TRBJ2-3,TGTGCCTGGAGTGGACTAGCGGGGGGGCCAGTCGGCACAGATACGCAGTATTTT,CAWSGLAGGPVGTDTQYF
once,NA,TRBV25-1,TRBJ1-4,TGTGCCAGCAGTGATCCGGTGGGGACTGATGAAAAACTGTTTTTT,CASSDPVGTDEKLFF
NA,NA,TRBV3-1/TRBV3-2,TRBJ1-2,TGTGCCAGCAGCCAAGGGGAGGCAGCGGGTGGCTACACCTTC,CASSQGEAAGGYTF
NA,NA,TRBV9,TRBJ1-2,TGTGCCAGCAGCGCACAGGTGTCGAGATTTGACTATGGCTACACCTTC,CASSAQVSRFDYGYTF
once,TRBD2,TRBV18,TRBJ2-5,TGTGCCAGCTCACCAGGGCTAGCGGGGGTTGGAGAGACCCAGTACTTC,CASSPGLAGVGETQYF
NA,NA,TRBV13,TRBJ2-7,TGTGCCAGCAGCTTGGGAGGAGGCTACGAGCAGTACTTC,CASSLGGGYEQYF
NA,NA,TRBV12-3/TRBV12-4,TRBJ1-2,TGTGCCAGCAGTCCAGGGGTATCCTATGGCTACACCTTC,CASSPGVSYGYTF
NA,NA,TRBV3-1/TRBV3-2,TRBJ2-7,TGTGCCAGCCAGGGTAGGCAAGGAACATACGAGCAGTACTTC,CASQGRQGTYEQYF
NA,TRBD1,TRBV11-3,TRBJ2-4,TGTGCCACTACCCAGACAGGGGACAAAAACATTCAGTACTTC,CATTQTGDKNIQYF
NA,TRBD2,TRBV5-1,TRBJ2-7,TGCGCCAGCAGCTTGGCTAGCGGGATCTCTAGGGAGCAGTACTTC,CASSLASGISREQYF
NA,NA,TRBV10-1,TRBJ2-2,TGCGCCAGCAGTTCCCTCCCTCCGGGGGTCCCCTATCGATACGAGAACACCGGGGAGCTGTTTTTT,CASSSLPPGVPYRYENTGELFF
NA,NA,TRBV24-1,TRBJ1-5,TGTGCCACCAGTGATTCGGCGGGGGGGCAACGTCAGCCCCAGCATTTT,CATSDSAGGQRQPQHF
NA,TRBD1,TRBV18,TRBJ1-2,TGTGCCAGCTCAACGACAGGGAAGGTCGTCGGCTACACCTTC,CASSTTGKVVGYTF
NA,TRBD1,TRBV9,TRBJ1-1,TGTGCCAGCAGCAGACAGGGACGGAACACTGAAGCTTTCTTT,CASSRQGRNTEAFF
once,NA,TRBV7-6,TRBJ2-2,TGTGCCAGCAGCTATCCCTCGGACCCGACAGACGCGAACACCGGGGAGCTGTTTTTT,CASSYPSDPTDANTGELFF
NA,TRBD1,TRBV28,TRBJ1-6,TGTGCCAGCACCTCAGGCGGGACAGGGAATTCACCCCTCCACTTT,CASTSGGTGNSPLHF
once,TRBD2,TRBV27,TRBJ2-7,TGTGCCAGCAGTATTCTAGCGGGAGCCTCCTACGAGCAGTACTTC,CASSILAGASYEQYF
NA,TRBD1,TRBV4-3,TRBJ1-2,TGCGCCAGCAGCCAAGATAGGGCCAGGGGGCTTTATGGCTACACCTTC,CASSQDRARGLYGYTF
NA,NA,TRBV9,TRBJ1-1,TGTGCCAGCAGCGTAGATGGCAGGGAAGACACTGAAGCTTTCTTT,CASSVDGREDTEAFF
NA,TRBD1,TRBV6-4,TRBJ2-7,TGTGCCAGCAGTGACTCGGCAGGGGGACCTTACGAGCAGTACTTC,CASSDSAGGPYEQYF
NA,TRBD1,TRBV27,TRBJ2-7,TGTGCCAGCAGCCCGGGACAGGGTCCGCTGGAGCAGTACTTC,CASSPGQGPLEQYF
NA,NA,TRBV19,TRBJ2-1,TGTGCCAGTACCCTTAACCCCCCGGGCAGGGCCAATGAGCAGTTCTTC,CASTLNPPGRANEQFF
NA,NA,TRBV5-5,TRBJ2-7,TGTGCCAGCAGCTTGGAACTTGCAAACTACGAGCAGTACTTC,CASSLELANYEQYF
NA,TRBD1,TRBV6-1,TRBJ2-7,TGTGCCAGCAGGGAAGGCACAGGGGGAGGTTACGAGCAGTACTTC,CASREGTGGGYEQYF
NA,TRBD2,TRBV7-2,TRBJ2-3,TGTGCCAGCAGCCTCGGACTAGCGTCAGATACGCAGTATTTT,CASSLGLASDTQYF
NA,TRBD1,TRBV18,TRBJ1-2,TGTGCCAGCTCACCAACCGGGACAGGGGTTAAAAACTATGGCTACACCTTC,CASSPTGTGVKNYGYTF
NA,TRBD2,TRBV10-3,TRBJ2-1,TGTGCCATCAGTGACAGCGGGAGGGCCTTAAATGAGCAGTTCTTC,CAISDSGRALNEQFF
NA,TRBD2,TRBV7-3,TRBJ2-1,TGTGCCAGCAGAACTAGCGGGAGTGGCAATGAGCAGTTCTTC,CASRTSGSGNEQFF
NA,TRBD1,TRBV29-1,TRBJ1-2,TGCAGCGTCCGACAGGGGGCTGCGTATGGCTACACCTTC,CSVRQGAAYGYTF
NA,NA,TRBV6-5,TRBJ2-7,TGTGCCAGCAGTTACTTCGGGGACACCGGCTACGAGCAGTACTTC,CASSYFGDTGYEQYF
NA,NA,TRBV4-2,TRBJ2-7,TGTGCCAGCAGCCAAGAGGCCCAAATAGCGGTTAACTACGAGCAGTACTTC,CASSQEAQIAVNYEQYF
NA,NA,TRBV5-1,TRBJ2-5,TGCGCCAGCAGGTCTCATGCAGAAGAGACCCAGTACTTC,CASRSHAEETQYF
once,TRBD1,TRBV11-2,TRBJ1-6,TGTGCCAGCAGCTTATTGGGACAGGGGAATTCACCCCTCCACTTT,CASSLLGQGNSPLHF
NA,TRBD2,TRBV6-2/TRBV6-3,TRBJ2-7,TGTGCCAGCAGCCGGAGCGGGGGGGGCGAGCAGTACTTC,CASSRSGGGEQYF